These T cell receptor beta chains were read from a single sample in a study of shared clonotypes between healthy human individuals. Only in-frame clones appear in the TCRdb table, and some are missing; sequencing was by immunoSEQ multiplex PCR. The table has millions of clones, 80% to 95% seen once. Specimen: naive CD4+ T cells from PBMCs. Every receptor here comes from a man aged 18 to 29 in good health. Some clones in this sample may be carry-over from other donors' samples. Each CDR3 is given with its conserved first and last residue. Fields, in order: clone size, J gene, V gene, D gene, CDR3 protein, CDR3 DNA. The D gene is left open where the match is weak. Expanded clones get a size class; other rows say once, few or many, or leave the size out.

>.|TRBJ1-5|TRBV28|.
CASSVYTLPQHF
TGTGCCAGCAGTGTCTATACTCTGCCCCAGCATTTT
>few|TRBJ2-1|TRBV14|.
CASSQDFYNEQFF
TGTGCCAGCAGCCAAGATTTCTACAATGAGCAGTTCTTC
>once|TRBJ2-3|TRBV4-2|.
CASSQGTARGDTQYF
TGTGCCAGCAGCCAAGGGACAGCCCGAGGGGATACGCAGTATTTT
>.|TRBJ2-7|TRBV9|TRBD2
CASSATGTSGSREQYF
TGTGCCAGCAGCGCAACCGGGACTAGCGGGAGTCGCGAGCAGTACTTC
>once|TRBJ2-2|TRBV11-2|.
CASSFNAGELFF
TGTGCCAGCAGCTTTAACGCCGGGGAGCTGTTTTTT
>.|TRBJ2-3|TRBV4-3|TRBD2
CASSQDYGGRADTQYF
TGCGCCAGCAGCCAAGATTATGGCGGGAGGGCGGATACGCAGTATTTT
>.|TRBJ1-2|TRBV28|.
CASSFSGRDYGYTF
TGTGCCAGCAGTTTTAGCGGCAGGGACTATGGCTACACCTTC
>.|TRBJ2-2|TRBV4-2|TRBD2
CASSQDPPASGYTGELFF
TGTGCCAGCAGCCAAGACCCCCCGGCTAGCGGATACACCGGGGAGCTGTTTTTT
>.|TRBJ2-1|TRBV6-6|.
CASGRLGGWDNNEQFF
TGTGCCAGCGGCCGTCTGGGTGGGTGGGACAACAATGAGCAGTTCTTC
>.|TRBJ2-7|TRBV28|.
CASSKNYEQYF
TGTGCCAGCAGTAAAAACTACGAGCAGTACTTC
>.|TRBJ2-3|TRBV28|.
CASSSGPVTDTQYF
TGTGCCAGCAGTTCGGGACCAGTGACAGATACGCAGTATTTT
>.|TRBJ2-1|TRBV21-1|.
CASSEGLEHNEQFF
TGTGCCAGCAGCGAGGGACTAGAGCACAATGAGCAGTTCTTC
>.|TRBJ2-3|TRBV2|.
CASSGPGGGTDTQYF
TGTGCCAGCAGTGGGCCAGGAGGCGGCACAGATACGCAGTATTTT
>.|TRBJ2-1|TRBV6-1|.
CASVVWAGSYNEQFF
TGTGCCAGCGTTGTGTGGGCGGGCTCCTACAATGAGCAGTTCTTC
>.|TRBJ1-1|TRBV28|.
CASRGPGREAFF
TGTGCCAGCAGAGGACCGGGACGGGAAGCTTTCTTT
>.|TRBJ1-5|TRBV30|.
CAWSDRVVDVQPQHF
TGTGCCTGGAGCGATCGGGTCGTGGATGTGCAGCCCCAGCATTTT
>.|TRBJ1-4|TRBV30|TRBD1
CAWSGQGAGKLFF
TGTGCCTGGAGTGGGCAGGGGGCGGGAAAACTGTTTTTT
>.|TRBJ1-3|TRBV7-9|.
CASGRFLSGNTIYF
TGTGCCAGTGGCAGGTTCTTATCTGGAAACACCATATATTTT